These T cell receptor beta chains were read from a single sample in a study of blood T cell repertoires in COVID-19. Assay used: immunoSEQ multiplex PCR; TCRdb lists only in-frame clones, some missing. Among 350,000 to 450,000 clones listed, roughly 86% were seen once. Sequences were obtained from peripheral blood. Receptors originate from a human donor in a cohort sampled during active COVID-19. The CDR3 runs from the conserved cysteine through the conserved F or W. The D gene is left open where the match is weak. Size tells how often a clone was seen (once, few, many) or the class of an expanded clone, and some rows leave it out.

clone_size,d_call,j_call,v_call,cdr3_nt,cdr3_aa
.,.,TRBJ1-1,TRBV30,TGTGCCTGGAGTTCAACGACAGGATCTAGGACTGAAGCTTTCTTT,CAWSSTTGSRTEAFF
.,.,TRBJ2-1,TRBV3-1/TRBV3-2,TGTGCCAGCAGCCATTTATTAAATGAGCAGTTCTTC,CASSHLLNEQFF
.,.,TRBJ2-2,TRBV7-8,TGTGCCAGCAGCTTATATCCGGGGTACAACACCGGGGAGCTGTTTTTT,CASSLYPGYNTGELFF
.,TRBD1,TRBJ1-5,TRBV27,TGTGCCAGCAGAGGCGGACAGGGGGCGAGCAATCAGCCCCAGCATTTT,CASRGGQGASNQPQHF
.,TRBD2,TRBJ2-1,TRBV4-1,TGCGCCAGCAGCCGACCTCTACTAGCGGGGGGCGACAATGAGCAGTTCTTC,CASSRPLLAGGDNEQFF
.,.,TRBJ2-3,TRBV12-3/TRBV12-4,TGTGCCAGCACCGTGACTCTCACAGATACGCAGTATTTT,CASTVTLTDTQYF
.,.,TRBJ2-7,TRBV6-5,TGTGCCACCCTTCAGGGCTACGAGCAGTACTTC,CATLQGYEQYF
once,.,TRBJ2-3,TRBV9,TGTGCCAGCAGCGTACTGGACTCAACAGATACGCAGTATTTT,CASSVLDSTDTQYF
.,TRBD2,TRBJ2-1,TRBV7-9,TGTGCCAGCAGCGACCCGACTAGCCCGAACAATGAGCAGTTCTTC,CASSDPTSPNNEQFF
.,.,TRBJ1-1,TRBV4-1,TGCGCCAGCAGCAGAACAGGGTTGGAGGAAGCTTTCTTT,CASSRTGLEEAFF
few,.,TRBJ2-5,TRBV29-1,TGCAGCGTTGGGACTCCACAAGAGACCCAGTACTTC,CSVGTPQETQYF
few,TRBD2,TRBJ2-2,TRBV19,TGTGCCAGTAGCCGAAGCGGGAGGAGTCATAACACCGGGGAGCTGTTTTTT,CASSRSGRSHNTGELFF
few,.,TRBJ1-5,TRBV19,TGTGCCAGTAGTATTAGGGGGTATGATCAGCCCCAGCATTTT,CASSIRGYDQPQHF
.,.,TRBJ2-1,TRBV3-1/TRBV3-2,TGTGCCAGCAGCCCAGGGGCGTTCTCCTACAATGAGCAGTTCTTC,CASSPGAFSYNEQFF
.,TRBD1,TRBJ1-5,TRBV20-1,TGCAGTGCTAGTCCCAAGACAGGGGATCAGCCCCAGCATTTT,CSASPKTGDQPQHF
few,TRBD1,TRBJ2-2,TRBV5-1,TGCGCCTCCGAATCAGGGGGAAACACCGGGGAGCTGTTTTTT,CASESGGNTGELFF
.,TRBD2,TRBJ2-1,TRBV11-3,TGTGCCAGCAGCTCTATAGCGGGTGGGGAGCAGTTCTTC,CASSSIAGGEQFF
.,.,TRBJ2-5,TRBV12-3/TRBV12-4,TGTGCCAGCAGTTTGTCGGACCAAGAGACCCAGTACTTC,CASSLSDQETQYF
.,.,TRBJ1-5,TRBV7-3,TGTGCCAGCAGCCCAGACAGAAATCAGCCCCAGCATTTT,CASSPDRNQPQHF
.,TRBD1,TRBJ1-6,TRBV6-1,TGTGCCAGCAGTGAAAGGGACAGCTCCTATAATTCACCCCTCCACTTT,CASSERDSSYNSPLHF
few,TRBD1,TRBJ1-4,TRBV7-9,TGTGCCAGCAGCTCCAGAGGGGAGGACAGGGTAGACGAAAAACTGTTTTTT,CASSSRGEDRVDEKLFF
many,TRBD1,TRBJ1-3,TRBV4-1,TGCGCCAGCAGCCGGGACAGGGGATTCTCTGGAAACACCATATATTTT,CASSRDRGFSGNTIYF
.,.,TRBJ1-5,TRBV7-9,TGTGCCAGCAGCTTACCCGGTCGTAATCAGCCCCAGCATTTT,CASSLPGRNQPQHF
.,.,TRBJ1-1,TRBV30,TGTGCCTGGAGTGTTACAGGGATTAACACTGAAGCTTTCTTT,CAWSVTGINTEAFF
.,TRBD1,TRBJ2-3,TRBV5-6,TGTGCCAGCAACGTTGCCCGGGACAGGAGAACAGATACGCAGTATTTT,CASNVARDRRTDTQYF
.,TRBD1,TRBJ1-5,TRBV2,TGTGCCAGCAGTTTAGAAGGGGGCCGTCGGGATCAGCCCCAGCATTTT,CASSLEGGRRDQPQHF
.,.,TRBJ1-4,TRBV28,TGTGCCAGCAGTTTATGGGGCGCTTCTAATGAAAAACTGTTTTTT,CASSLWGASNEKLFF
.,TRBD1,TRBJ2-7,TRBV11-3,TGTGCCAGCAGCCCCGTAATAGGGGACAGGGGGCGAAACGAGCAGTACTTC,CASSPVIGDRGRNEQYF
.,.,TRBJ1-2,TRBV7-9,TGTGCCAGCAGTCAGGGTCGGCGTGGCTACACCTTC,CASSQGRRGYTF
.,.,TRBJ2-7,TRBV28,TGTGCCAGCAGTTTAATAGACAGAAGTTACGAGCAGTACTTC,CASSLIDRSYEQYF
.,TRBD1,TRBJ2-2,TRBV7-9,TGTGCCAGCAGCCCCCGACAGGGGGCGAACACCGGGGAGCTGTTTTTT,CASSPRQGANTGELFF
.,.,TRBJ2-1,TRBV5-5,TGTGCCAGCAGGTTAGCGGAAAAGCAGTTCTTC,CASRLAEKQFF
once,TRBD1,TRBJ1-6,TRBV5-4,TGTGCCAGCAGGAAGGGACAGGGGAGGAATTCACCCCTCCACTTT,CASRKGQGRNSPLHF
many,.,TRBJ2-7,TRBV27,TGTGCCAGCAGTTTAGTGCCAGATTCCTCCTACGAGCAGTACTTC,CASSLVPDSSYEQYF
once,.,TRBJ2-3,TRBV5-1,TGCGCCAGCAGCTTGGTGACGGGAAAAGATACGCAGTATTTT,CASSLVTGKDTQYF
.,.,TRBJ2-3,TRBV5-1,TGCGCCAGCAGCCAGGGAGGGGGAGTCGGTACGCAGTATTTT,CASSQGGGVGTQYF